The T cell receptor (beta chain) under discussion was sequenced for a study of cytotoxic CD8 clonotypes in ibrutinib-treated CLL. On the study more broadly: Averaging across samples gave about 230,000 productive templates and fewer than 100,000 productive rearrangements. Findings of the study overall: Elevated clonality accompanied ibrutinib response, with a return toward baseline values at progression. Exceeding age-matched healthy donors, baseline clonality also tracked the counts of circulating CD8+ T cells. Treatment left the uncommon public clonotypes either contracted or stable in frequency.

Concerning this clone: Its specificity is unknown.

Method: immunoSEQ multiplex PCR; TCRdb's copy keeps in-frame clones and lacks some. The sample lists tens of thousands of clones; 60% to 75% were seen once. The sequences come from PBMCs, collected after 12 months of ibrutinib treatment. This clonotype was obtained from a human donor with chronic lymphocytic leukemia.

The CDR3 spells CASSLPGVNEAFF. CDR3 bases: TGTGCCAGCAGCTTACCAGGCGTCAATGAAGCTTTCTTT. This sequence joins TRBV7-9 and TRBJ1-1; D remains unclear. Trimming removed 2 bases at V and 7 bases at J, with 11 bases between. Germline V gene data show CDR1 as SEHNR and CDR2 as FQNEAQ (reference sequence). The CDR3 runs to 13 residues.